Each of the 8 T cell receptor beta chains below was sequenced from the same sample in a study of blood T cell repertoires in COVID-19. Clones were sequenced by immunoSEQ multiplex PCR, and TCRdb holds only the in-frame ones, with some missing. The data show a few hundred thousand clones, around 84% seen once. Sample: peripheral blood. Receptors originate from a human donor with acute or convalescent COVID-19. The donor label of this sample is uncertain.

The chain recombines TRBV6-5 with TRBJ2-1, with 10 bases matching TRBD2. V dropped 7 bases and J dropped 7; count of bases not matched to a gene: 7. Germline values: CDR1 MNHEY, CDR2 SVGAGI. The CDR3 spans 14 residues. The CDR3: CASTGTSAWNEQFF. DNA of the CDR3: TGTGCCAGCACGGGGACTAGCGCTTGGAATGAGCAGTTCTTC.

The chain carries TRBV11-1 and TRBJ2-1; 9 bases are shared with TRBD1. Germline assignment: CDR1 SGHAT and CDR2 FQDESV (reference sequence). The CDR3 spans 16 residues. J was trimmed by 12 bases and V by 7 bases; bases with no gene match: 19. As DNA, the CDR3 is TGTGCCAGCACCACCGCCAGGGACAGGGAAACGTTAGGGCAGTTCTTC. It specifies CASTTARDRETLGQFF.

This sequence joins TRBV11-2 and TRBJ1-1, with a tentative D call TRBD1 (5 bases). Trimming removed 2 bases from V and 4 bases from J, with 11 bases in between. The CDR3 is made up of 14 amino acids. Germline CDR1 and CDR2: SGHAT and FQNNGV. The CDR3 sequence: CASSLRSGGTEAFF. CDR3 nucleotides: TGTGCCAGCAGCTTAAGGTCGGGGGGCACTGAAGCTTTCTTT.

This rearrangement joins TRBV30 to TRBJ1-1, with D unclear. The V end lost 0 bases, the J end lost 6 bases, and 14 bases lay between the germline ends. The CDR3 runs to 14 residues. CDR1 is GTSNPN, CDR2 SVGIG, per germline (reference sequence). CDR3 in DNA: TGTGCCTGGAGTGTATTAGGGTTGAGGGCTGAAGCTTTCTTT. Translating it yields CAWSVLGLRAEAFF.

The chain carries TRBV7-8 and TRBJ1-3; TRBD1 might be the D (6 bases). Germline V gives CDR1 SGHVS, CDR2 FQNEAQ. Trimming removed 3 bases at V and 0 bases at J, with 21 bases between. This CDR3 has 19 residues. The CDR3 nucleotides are TGTGCCAGCAGCTTGGGATCGAGAGGGGGTCCGAGCTCTGGAAACACCATATATTTT. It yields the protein CASSLGSRGGPSSGNTIYF.

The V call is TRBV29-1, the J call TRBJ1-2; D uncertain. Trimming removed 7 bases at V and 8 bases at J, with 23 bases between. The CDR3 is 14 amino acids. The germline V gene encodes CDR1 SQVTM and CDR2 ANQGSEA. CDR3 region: CSATTASGVSGYTF. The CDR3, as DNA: TGCAGCGCCACAACCGCATCAGGCGTGAGCGGCTACACCTTC.

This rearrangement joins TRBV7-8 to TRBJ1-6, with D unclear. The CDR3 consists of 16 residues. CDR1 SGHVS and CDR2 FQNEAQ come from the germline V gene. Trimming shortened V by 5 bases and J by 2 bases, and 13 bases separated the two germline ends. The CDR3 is CASSPREAAYNSPLHF. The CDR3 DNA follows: TGTGCCAGCAGCCCCAGAGAGGCGGCCTATAATTCACCCCTCCACTTT.

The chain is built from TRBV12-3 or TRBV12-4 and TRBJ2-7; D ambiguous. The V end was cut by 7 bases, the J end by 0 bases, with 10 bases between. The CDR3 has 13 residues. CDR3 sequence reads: CASKNSYSYEQYF. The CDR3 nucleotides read TGTGCCAGCAAGAACTCGTACTCCTACGAGCAGTACTTC.